This record concerns one TCR beta chain sequence. This sample's treatment: oral pan-JAK inhibitor, 5-10 mg twice daily. Extracted RNA was reverse transcribed, and the resulting cDNA served as sequencing template. Data came from immunoSEQ multiplex PCR; TCRdb stores just in-frame clones and leaves some out. The sample comprises around 190,000 clones, 50% to 70% of which are singletons, and 1.3% rests with the top ten. V was cut by 7 bases and J by 0 bases, with 16 bases left in between. The CDR3 runs 15 residues. Germline assignment: CDR1 SQVTM and CDR2 ANQGSEA. These data come from a study of CD8+ T cells in alopecia areata.

This receptor was obtained from a human donor with alopecia areata. The sample in question was CD4+ T cells sorted from blood, obtained at approximately week 50, from a patient treated with tofacitinib. The chain recombines TRBV29-1 with TRBJ2-4; possible D gene TRBD1, 5 bases. Written as DNA, the CDR3 is TGCAGCGCTATAGGGGTCACACTAGCCAAAAACATTCAGTACTTC. Protein: CSAIGVTLAKNIQYF.